This T cell receptor (beta chain) emerged from a study of blood T cell repertoires in COVID-19. Study context: COVID-19 samples, acute and convalescent, were from the United States, Italy and Spain. T cells, B-cell-depleted T cells, or PBMCs supplied cDNA or gDNA.

The CDR3 sequence is 15 residues long. V lost 5 bases and J lost 8, with 19 bases in between. Germline V gene lookup returns CDR1 SGHNT and CDR2 YENEEA. In the authors' workflow: Estimation of nucleated cell counts relied on the amplification of reference gene primers. Profiled with immunoSEQ multiplex PCR; TCRdb holds only in-frame clones, not every one. The V and J calls and clone size come from that table; D and trimming were worked out from the DNA. The sample carries around 160,000 clones, 88% recorded once. The sequenced sample consisted of peripheral blood. The V and J genes are TRBV11-3 and TRBJ2-1; tentatively, D is TRBD1 (5 bases). The origin of this receptor is a human donor in a cohort sampled during active COVID-19. The CDR3 sequence is CASSKVGAFLDEQFF. CDR3 nucleotide sequence: TGTGCCAGCAGCAAAGTAGGGGCGTTCTTGGATGAGCAGTTCTTC.